This T cell receptor (beta chain) was profiled in a study of Ad26.COV2.S vaccination and SARS-CoV-2 variants. Study overall: Each vaccinee took Ad26.COV2.S intramuscularly, once or twice 56 days apart. Findings of the study overall: Higher spike-specific TCR breadth was found in vaccine recipients than in placebo recipients.

The treatment here: around 19 received Ad26.COV2.S at low or high dose, single or two shots; a few received placebo; per-sample allocation not given. Sample collection was performed on day 63 after the first vaccine or placebo injection. In Boston, the donor was an adult between 18-55 years of age. This clone was picked up one time. Its specificity is unknown. Germline is not matched at one junction end, which may reflect a read error. The assay was immunoSEQ multiplex PCR, and TCRdb's table has in-frame clones only and misses some. The table records 330,000 or so clones, about nine tenths of them present only once. Looked up from germline, CDR1 is MNHEY and CDR2 is SMNVEV (reference sequence). The CDR3 has 16 residues.

J is TRBJ1-5 and V is TRBV27; a possible D gene is TRBD1 (6 bases). This receptor was taken from a person between 18 and 65 years old who received the Ad26.COV2.S COVID-19 vaccine or a placebo. The source material was peripheral blood, sampled in a trial of Ad26.COV2.S vaccine versus placebo. The CDR3 is CASSLSGGLSNQPQHF. As DNA, the CDR3 is TGTGCCAGCAGTCTATCGGGGGGGCTTAGCAATCAGCCCCAGCATTTT.